Below, 29 T cell receptor beta chains from the same sample are listed, as sequenced in a study of blood T cells in healthy people across ages. A second PCR of 7 to 11 cycles used a sample-barcoded 5' primer and a J-beta primer mix. Each CDR3 protein gets one entry after TCRdb re-called the 5' RACE reads with MiXCR. The sample lists 500,000 to 700,000 distinct CDR3 sequences; 25% to 30% were seen once. Sequenced: blood. The source of these receptors is a woman of 80 years or more in good health.

The rearrangement joins TRBV12-3 or TRBV12-4 to TRBJ2-3; TRBD2 is a possible D gene (6 bases). The CDR3 length is 19 residues. V was shortened by 0 bases and J by 4 bases, with 23 bases between the two germline ends. The CDR3 bases are TGTGCCAGCAGTTTAGCTACCGGGAGAATAAGGAAGACCGCAGATACGCAGTATTTT. Translating gives CASSLATGRIRKTADTQYF.

Worth noting for this clonotype: This sequence may be a read error, since a much larger clone differs from it by one base. V gene TRBV4-1 combines with J gene TRBJ2-7, with D uncertain. The CDR3 extends over 13 amino acids. The V gene lost 4 bases and the J gene lost 3 bases, with 10 bases spanning the gap. The germline gives CDR1 MGHRA, CDR2 YSYEKL. The CDR3 here is CASSLSVCYEQYF. CDR3 DNA: TGCGCCAGCAGCCTATCCGTCTGCTACGAGCAGTACTTC.

The CDR3 bases are TGTGCCAGCACGGGGGGCGGACTAACTAGCTATGGCTACACCTTC. The encoded protein is CASTGGGLTSYGYTF. The chain recombines TRBV9 with TRBJ1-2, with D possibly TRBD1 on 6 matching bases. From germline, CDR1 is SGDLS and CDR2 YYNGEE. The ends were cut back, 6 bases at V and 4 bases at J, with 19 bases in the middle. CDR3 length: 15 amino acids.

The sample holds many counts of this clonotype. The chain employs TRBV9 and TRBJ2-7; D call uncertain. The germline V gene encodes CDR1 SGDLS and CDR2 YYNGEE. The CDR3 is 11 residues long. The V gene lost 0 bases and the J gene lost 4 bases, with 2 bases spanning the gap. The CDR3, as DNA: TGTGCCAGCAGCGTAGTTTACGAGCAGTACTTC. Its protein is CASSVVYEQYF.

At least ten counts were recorded for this clonotype. This may arise from a read error, as a much more abundant clone is one base away. The chain recombines TRBV20-1 with TRBJ2-5, with D tentatively TRBD2 (5 bases). The CDR3 totals 12 residues. Germline V gene lookup returns CDR1 DFQATT and CDR2 SNEGSKA (reference sequence). The CDR3 DNA reads as TGCAGGGCTAGAGAGGGAAAAGAGACCCAGTACTTC. It is translated as CRAREGKETQYF.

This clonotype was counted ten times or more. V and J are TRBV24-1 and TRBJ2-1, with a weak D call TRBD2 (7 bases). Trimming pared 3 bases from V and 9 bases from J, leaving 11 bases between. There are 13 residues in the CDR3. Germline values: CDR1 KGHDR, CDR2 SFDVKD. The CDR3 region is CATSDPGGREQFF. The CDR3 coding sequence is TGTGCCACCAGTGATCCCGGGGGGCGTGAGCAGTTCTTC.

As concerns this clonotype: At one end the junction does not follow the germline gene, possibly because of a read error. The V gene is TRBV9, the J gene TRBJ2-7; the D call may be TRBD1 or TRBD2 (7 bases each). The germline CDR1 and CDR2 sequences are SGDLS and YYNGEE. The CDR3 has 15 residues. The CDR3 loop reads CTSSAGTAGSYEQYF. CDR3 sequence (DNA): TGTACCAGCAGCGCCGGGACAGCGGGATCCTACGAGCAGTACTTC.

The chain joins TRBV25-1 to TRBJ1-1, with D possibly being TRBD1 (5 bases). CDR1 and CDR2 (germline): MGHDK, SYGVNS. The CDR3 runs to 15 residues. Trimming shortened V by 5 bases and J by 1 base, and 14 bases separated the two germline ends. The CDR3 reads CASSSSGTPNTEAFF. CDR3 DNA: TGTGCCAGCAGTAGTTCGGGGACGCCGAACACTGAAGCTTTCTTT.

This clonotype was detected ten times or more. This chain links TRBV10-3 with TRBJ1-2; 7 bases agree with TRBD1. CDR1 is ENHRY, CDR2 SYGVKD, per germline. Unmatched junction bases numbered 9, after V lost 4 bases and J lost 4 bases. This CDR3 spans 15 amino acids. Written as DNA, the CDR3 is TGTGCCATCAGTGGCTCCCGGGACAGAAGCTATGGCTACACCTTC. This translates into CAISGSRDRSYGYTF.

A word on this clonotype: An end of the junction differs from the germline gene, which may be a read error. The V call is TRBV6-5, the J call TRBJ2-4, with 10 bases matching TRBD1. Germline CDR1 and CDR2: MNHEY and SVGAGI. The CDR3 is 14 amino acids. CDR3 loop: CASRQDRGTNIRYF. The CDR3 nucleotides are TGCGCCAGCAGGCAGGACAGGGGGACAAACATTCGGTACTTC.

This clonotype was found once. The V call is TRBV30, the J call TRBJ2-5; 7 bases agree with TRBD1. Germline values: CDR1 GTSNPN, CDR2 SVGIG (reference sequence). Trimming took 0 bases from V and 5 from J; bases not matched to a gene: 3. This CDR3 is built from 13 residues. The CDR3 sequence is CAWSVDRAETQYF. The DNA for the CDR3 is TGTGCCTGGAGTGTCGACAGGGCGGAGACCCAGTACTTC.

This chain links TRBV7-2 with TRBJ2-7; 12 bases map to TRBD2. Germline V gene sequence: CDR1 SGHTA, CDR2 FQGNSA. The CDR3 extends over 15 amino acids. V was clipped by 4 bases and J by 2 bases; unmatched bases: 3. DNA for the CDR3: TGTGCCAGCAGCTCTAGCGGGAGGGGGGCCTACGAGCAGTACTTC. This translates into CASSSSGRGAYEQYF.

This clonotype showed up just a few times. A read error may be the cause here, since a much bigger clone is one base away. The chain joins TRBV6-1 to TRBJ2-6; 8 bases align to TRBD1. Germline loops: CDR1 MNHNS, CDR2 SASEGT. The CDR3 spans 15 residues. The V segment lost 3 bases and the J segment 3 bases; nucleotides outside the gene matches: 1. The CDR3 sequence: CASSDRGLGANVLTF. DNA for the CDR3: TGTGCCAGCAGTGACAGGGGGCTTGGGGCCAACGTCCTGACTTTC.

In the case of this clonotype: The junction differs from germline at one of its ends, possibly a read error. V usage is TRBV20-1 and J usage is TRBJ2-3; 9 bases are a match to TRBD2. The CDR3 loop spans 17 amino acids. CDR1 and CDR2 (germline): DFQATT, SNEGSKA (reference sequence). The CDR3: CSARDGGASGATDAQYF. CDR3 coding DNA: TGCAGTGCTAGAGATGGGGGGGCTAGCGGGGCCACAGATGCGCAGTATTTT.

Of note for this clonotype: An end of the junction differs from the germline gene, which may be a read error. The chain combines TRBV10-3 with TRBJ1-2, with 7 bases fitting TRBD1. Per germline, CDR1 ENHRY and CDR2 SYGVKD. There are 14 residues in the CDR3. CDR3 protein: CAIRESQGEYGYTF. In nucleotides, the CDR3 is TGTGCCATCAGGGAGTCGCAGGGGGAATATGGCTACACCTTC.

This chain joins TRBV20-1 and TRBJ2-1; D uncertain. Germline V gives CDR1 DFQATT, CDR2 SNEGSKA (reference sequence). V was trimmed by 6 bases and J by 0 bases, leaving 9 bases between them. The CDR3 extends over 13 amino acids. As DNA, the CDR3 is TGCAGTGCCTTCCCGGGCTCCTACAATGAGCAGTTCTTC. Translating it yields CSAFPGSYNEQFF.

The chain recombines TRBV12-3 or TRBV12-4 with TRBJ2-1, with D possibly matching TRBD2 (7 bases). Trimming took off 2 bases at V and 13 bases at J, with 24 bases between the two ends. The length of the CDR3 is 16 residues. This chain's CDR3 is CASSLRDRGWGGTQFF. CDR3 DNA sequence: TGTGCCAGCAGTTTAAGGGATAGGGGGTGGGGGGGGACCCAGTTCTTC.

This clonotype was picked up many times. The rearrangement joins TRBV20-1 to TRBJ2-7; D possibly uses TRBD1 or TRBD2 (5 bases each). Germline-derived CDR1 and CDR2 are DFQATT and SNEGSKA (reference sequence). Trimming shortened V by 6 bases and J by 2 bases, and 20 bases separated the two germline ends. This CDR3 spans 15 amino acids. In nucleotides, the CDR3 is TGCAGTGCGGGGCTGCTCGGCGGAGGTACCTACGAGCAGTACTTC. Protein: CSAGLLGGGTYEQYF.

Worth noting for this clonotype: This may stem from a read error, because a much larger clone lies one nucleotide away. The V call is TRBV3-1, the J call TRBJ2-5; no firm D call. The CDR3 sequence is 15 residues long. Looked up from germline, CDR1 is LGHDT and CDR2 is YNNKEL (reference sequence). The CDR3 is CASRKRWQNQGTQYF. The CDR3 DNA sequence: TGTGCCAGCAGAAAACGGTGGCAAAACCAAGGGACCCAGTACTTC.

The chain uses TRBV7-9 and TRBJ1-2, with D tentatively TRBD1 (5 bases). Deletions cut 6 bases from V and 4 bases from J, with 21 bases between. The CDR3 is made up of 16 amino acids. Per the germline V gene, CDR1 is SEHNR and CDR2 is FQNEAQ (reference sequence). The CDR3 protein is CASSSGPQGWGYGYTF. CDR3 DNA sequence: TGTGCCAGCAGTTCCGGACCTCAGGGTTGGGGCTATGGCTACACCTTC.

Many counts were recorded for this clonotype. The chain couples TRBV6-1 to TRBJ2-7, with a possible D match to TRBD2 (5 bases). This CDR3 has 13 amino acids. The germline V and J ends were trimmed by 3 bases and 4 bases, with 10 bases remaining between them. Germline CDR1 MNHNS, CDR2 SASEGT. The CDR3 nucleotides read TGTGCCAGCAGTGAGACCCAGCGGTACGAGCAGTACTTC. Translating gives CASSETQRYEQYF.

This clonotype showed up many times. The chain joins TRBV20-1 to TRBJ1-2, with a possible D match to TRBD1 (6 bases). Germline V lookup: CDR1 DFQATT, CDR2 SNEGSKA (reference sequence). With 0 bases removed from V and 5 bases from J, the gap between germline ends came to 10 bases. The length of the CDR3 is 13 residues. The CDR3 coding sequence is TGCAGTGCTAGAGATATGAGGGGGTATGGCTACACCTTC. Encoded protein: CSARDMRGYGYTF.

Regarding this clonotype: A much larger clone lies a single base off, so this may be a read error. The J gene is TRBJ2-3, the V gene TRBV5-6, with unresolved D. Per the germline V gene, CDR1 is SGHDT and CDR2 is YYEEEE. V shed 3 bases and J shed 4 bases, with 15 bases lying between them. This CDR3 comprises 15 residues. CDR3 in amino acids: CASSSLLLHADTQYF. The CDR3, as DNA: TGTGCCAGCAGCTCACTCCTATTACACGCAGATACGCAGTATTTT.

This rearrangement joins TRBV10-3 to TRBJ1-1; TRBD1 might be the D (6 bases). CDR1 ENHRY and CDR2 SYGVKD come from the germline V gene. The CDR3 sequence is 13 residues long. Trimming cost V 6 bases and J 4 bases, with 12 bases left between them. The CDR3 DNA reads TGTGCCATCAGCAAGGACAGACCCACTGAAGCTTTCTTT. It specifies CAISKDRPTEAFF.

This clonotype was observed a few times. The chain recombines TRBV18 with TRBJ1-1, with D perhaps TRBD1 (6 bases). Trimming shortened V by 1 base and J by 2 bases, and 14 bases separated the two germline ends. CDR1 KGHSH and CDR2 LQKENI come from the germline V gene. This CDR3 spans 16 amino acids. The CDR3 loop reads CASSPRAQGLNTEAFF. The CDR3 nucleotides read TGTGCCAGCTCACCACGGGCGCAGGGGCTAAACACTGAAGCTTTCTTT.

This clonotype was picked up many times. This chain joins TRBV10-3 and TRBJ1-1; perhaps TRBD1 as D (6 bases). The V gene lost 6 bases and the J gene lost 2 bases, with 16 bases spanning the gap. The CDR3 has 15 amino acids. CDR1 ENHRY and CDR2 SYGVKD come from the germline V gene. The CDR3 nucleotides are TGTGCCATCAGGAGAGGAGGGGGGGGAAACACTGAAGCTTTCTTT. It specifies CAIRRGGGGNTEAFF.

This clonotype was recorded at least ten times. The chain links TRBV7-2 to TRBJ2-1; TRBD2 might be the D (5 bases). The CDR3 runs to 13 residues. Trimming cost V 5 bases and J 6 bases, with 11 bases left between them. CDR1 and CDR2 (germline): SGHTA, FQGNSA. The CDR3 coding sequence is TGTGCCAGCAGCCGACCACTAGTCAATGAGCAGTTCTTC. Amino acids: CASSRPLVNEQFF.

This clonotype was found a few times. The DNA of the CDR3 is TGCAGTGCTAGAGATCGGCTACGGCCCTACACTGAAGCTTTCTTT. Translated: CSARDRLRPYTEAFF. The gene calls are TRBV20-1 and TRBJ1-1; D unresolved. Trimming stripped 0 bases from V and 3 bases from J, with 14 bases between. CDR3 length: 15 amino acids. CDR1 is DFQATT, CDR2 SNEGSKA, per germline (reference sequence).

V usage is TRBV5-6 and J usage is TRBJ1-4, with D possibly being TRBD1 (5 bases). Per the germline V gene, CDR1 is SGHDT and CDR2 is YYEEEE. The CDR3 loop spans 15 amino acids. Trimming cost V 2 bases and J 3 bases, with 11 bases left between them. CDR3 region: CASSFPGRPNEKLFF. CDR3 in DNA: TGTGCCAGCAGCTTCCCGGGACGGCCTAATGAAAAACTGTTTTTT.